This T cell receptor beta chain was found in a study of blood T cell repertoires in COVID-19. Study summary: Collection of acute and convalescent COVID-19 samples took place in the United States, Italy and Spain.

CDR1 and CDR2 from the germline V gene are MDHEN and SYDVKM. The CDR3 runs to 13 residues. The germline V and J ends were trimmed by 10 bases and 11 bases, with 23 bases remaining between them. Authors' processing steps: The authors estimated nucleated cell counts from reference gene primer amplification. TCRdb's copy holds only in-frame clones and misses some; the assay was immunoSEQ multiplex PCR. That table is the source of V, J and clone size, and D and trimming were worked out from the DNA. The data contain 150,000 to 200,000 clones, roughly 82% of them singletons. The chain joins TRBV28 to TRBJ1-1; D is undetermined. The TCR was taken from a woman between 70 and 85 years old with acute or convalescent COVID-19. The sample was peripheral blood. CDR3 loop: CATLNPNAGGAFF. DNA for the CDR3: TGTGCCACCCTTAATCCAAATGCGGGTGGTGCTTTCTTT.